This T cell receptor (beta chain) was sequenced during a study of blood T cell repertoires in COVID-19. Background on the study: Both acute and convalescent COVID-19 samples were obtained from the United States, Italy and Spain. PBMCs, B-cell-depleted T cells, or T cells were the source of the cDNA or gDNA that made up the material.

The V gene's germline CDR1 is KGHSH and CDR2 LQKENI. Trimming left V 6 bases short and J 5 bases short, with 19 bases between. There are 15 residues in the CDR3. Per the authors' pipeline: By means of reference gene primer amplification, nucleated cell counts were estimated. Assay used: immunoSEQ multiplex PCR; TCRdb lists only in-frame clones, some missing. V, J and clone size are those of that table, while D and trimming were read from the DNA. The sample yields 100,000 to 150,000 clones, less than 85% seen once. This clone has just a few counts. V and J are TRBV18 and TRBJ1-2; D not certain. The receptor was derived from a woman aged 60 to 75 with acute or convalescent COVID-19. Sample: peripheral blood. CDR3 protein: CASSRTRSLLYGYTF. The CDR3 coding sequence is TGTGCCAGCTCCCGAACGAGGTCCTTACTATATGGCTACACCTTC.